This TCR beta chain was captured in a study of T and B cells in COVID-19 patients. The study's findings and limits: Clonality of TRB repertoires was high in active COVID-19; recovery brought above-healthy diversity and richness. Patients with COVID-19 reportedly showed strongly skewed T cell receptor beta variable and joining gene usage.

TRB rearrangements were amplified by multiplex PCR with BIOMED2 TRB-A/B primers. MiXCR, applied by TCRdb to the multiplex PCR reads, yields one record per CDR3 protein. Of 14,000 to 15,000 distinct CDR3 sequences in the sample, 25% to 30% were seen once. Blood genomic DNA input for TRB amplification was about 250-500 ng. This clonotype came up a few times. Its antigen is still unknown. Specimen: blood. The receptor comes from a human donor who had recovered from COVID-19.

The CDR3 reads CASSSGLSKGQPQHF. CDR3 in DNA: TGTGCCAGCAGTTCCGGGTTGTCTAAAGGCCAGCCCCAGCATTTT. The V gene is TRBV12-3 or TRBV12-4, the J gene TRBJ1-5, with D unclear. Trimming shortened V by 4 bases and J by 7 bases, and 17 bases separated the two germline ends. The CDR3 loop spans 15 amino acids.